The 27 T cell receptor beta chains below come from one sample, sequenced in a study of blood T cells in healthy people across ages. Through a sample-barcoded 5' primer and a J-beta primer mix, a second PCR was run for roughly 6 to 12 cycles. From the 5' RACE reads, TCRdb called clonotypes with MiXCR, one entry per CDR3 protein. The data contain a few hundred thousand distinct CDR3 sequences, 25% to 30% of them singletons. The sequenced material came from blood. The receptor set was obtained from a woman in her seventies in good health.

The chain employs TRBV12-3 or TRBV12-4 and TRBJ2-5; 9 bases are shared with TRBD2. The J call may not be correct, given that the DNA end is closer to TRBJ2-1. CDR3 length: 15 residues. The CDR3 here is CASSLMASGNNEQFF. The CDR3, as DNA: TGTGCCAGCAGTTTAATGGCTAGCGGGAATAATGAGCAGTTCTTC.

V gene TRBV5-1 combines with J gene TRBJ2-7, with TRBD1 matching 7 bases. The germline V gene encodes CDR1 SGHRS and CDR2 YFSETQ. This CDR3 has 14 amino acids. The ends lost 6 bases at V and 3 bases at J; junction bases unmatched: 9. DNA for the CDR3: TGCGCCAGCACCTCCGGGACAGCCAACTACGAGCAGTACTTC. As protein: CASTSGTANYEQYF.

This clonotype was picked up a small number of times. CDR3 amino acids: CAGNEAASGKETQYF. The CDR3 DNA follows: TGTGCCGGCAATGAAGCCGCTAGCGGCAAAGAGACCCAGTACTTC. V and J are TRBV2 and TRBJ2-5; 7 bases align to TRBD2. In germline, CDR1 is SNHLY, CDR2 FYNNEI. V dropped 11 bases and J dropped 3; count of bases not matched to a gene: 15. There are 15 residues in the CDR3. Supplemented by reference TRBV2 and TRBJ2-5, the full variable domain reads EPEVTQTPSHQVTQMGQEVILRCVPISNHLYFYWYRQILGQKVEFLVSFYNNEISEKSEIFDDQFSVERPDGSNFTLKIRSTKLEDSAMYFCAGNEAASGKETQYFGPGTRLLVL.

The V and J genes are TRBV5-1 and TRBJ2-7; the D gene is possibly TRBD2 (5 bases). Trimming stripped 0 bases from V and 0 bases from J, with 13 bases between. Looked up from germline, CDR1 is SGHRS and CDR2 is YFSETQ. The CDR3 contains 16 residues. The chain's CDR3 is CASSLAADSNSYEQYF. CDR3 nucleotide sequence: TGCGCCAGCAGCTTGGCTGCGGACTCCAACTCCTACGAGCAGTACTTC.

This clonotype was found a few times. This chain links TRBV5-1 with TRBJ1-1; D not certain. Per the germline V gene, CDR1 is SGHRS and CDR2 is YFSETQ. Trimming shortened V by 3 bases and J by 1 base, and 10 bases separated the two germline ends. The CDR3 contains 14 residues. This CDR3 reads CASSSARANTEAFF. CDR3 nucleotide sequence: TGCGCCAGCAGCTCCGCGAGGGCGAACACTGAAGCTTTCTTT. The whole variable domain, remainder taken from reference TRBV5-1 and TRBJ1-1, is KAGVTQTPRYLIKTRGQQVTLSCSPISGHRSVSWYQQTPGQGLQFLFEYFSETQRNKGNFPGRFSGRQFSNSRSEMNVSTLELGDSALYLCASSSARANTEAFFGQGTRLTVV.

The chain has TRBV5-1 and TRBJ2-1; D uncertain. Germline V lookup: CDR1 SGHRS, CDR2 YFSETQ. The CDR3 is 13 residues long. Trimming left V 3 bases short and J 5 bases short, with 9 bases between. The CDR3 loop reads CASSSQGHNEQFF. The CDR3 coding sequence is TGCGCCAGCAGCTCCCAAGGGCACAATGAGCAGTTCTTC.

This clonotype occurred a few times. The gene calls are TRBV6-1 and TRBJ1-5; no reliable D call. V was clipped by 3 bases and J by 7 bases, with 13 bases between them. Germline CDR1 and CDR2: MNHNS and SASEGT. The CDR3 length is 14 residues. CDR3 sequence (DNA): TGTGCCAGCAGTGAGATGGCCGGGGAACAGCCCCAGCATTTT. Translated: CASSEMAGEQPQHF.

This clonotype was seen a few times. This chain joins TRBV29-1 and TRBJ1-4; weak D call: TRBD1 (5 bases). V dropped 0 bases and J dropped 6 bases, with 8 bases sitting between them. Germline CDR1 and CDR2: SQVTM and ANQGSEA. This CDR3 comprises 13 residues. The DNA for the CDR3 is TGCAGCGTTGAAGAGGGGGGGGATGAAAAACTGTTTTTT. This encodes CSVEEGGDEKLFF.

The sample holds a few counts of this clonotype. The CDR3 spells CASSKPRTSGVYNEQFF. In DNA, the CDR3 is TGTGCCAGCAGTAAACCTCGGACTAGCGGGGTATACAATGAGCAGTTCTTC. The gene calls are TRBV6-2 or TRBV6-3 and TRBJ2-1, with 12 bases lining up with TRBD2. V dropped 5 bases and J dropped 4; count of bases not matched to a gene: 9. This CDR3 is built from 17 residues. CDR1 is MNHEY and CDR2 is SVGEGT in the germline V gene.

The chain joins TRBV16 to TRBJ1-4; no reliable D call. The germline V gene has CDR1 KGHSY and CDR2 FQNENV. The CDR3 covers 13 residues. Trimming took off 2 bases at V and 6 bases at J, with 7 bases between the two ends. The CDR3 sequence: CASSQPPYEKLFF. The CDR3 DNA reads as TGTGCCAGCAGCCAACCCCCGTATGAAAAACTGTTTTTT.

This clonotype was seen a few times. The chain couples TRBV29-1 to TRBJ2-5; perhaps TRBD1 as D (5 bases). The J call is doubtful: the DNA matches TRBJ2-7 better. The length of the CDR3 is 12 residues. Looked up from germline, CDR1 is SQVTM and CDR2 is ANQGSEA. CDR3 residues: CSATGLSYEQYF. In nucleotides, the CDR3 is TGCAGCGCTACAGGTTTATCCTACGAGCAGTACTTC.

This clonotype turned up a few times. V usage is TRBV6-1 and J usage is TRBJ2-5; D is perhaps TRBD1 (7 bases). V gave up 6 bases and J gave up 1 base, with 21 bases separating them. Germline-derived CDR1 and CDR2 are MNHNS and SASEGT. The CDR3 has 17 residues. The CDR3 DNA sequence: TGTGCCAGCAGACCGCCGAAAGGACAGGAGGGCCAAGAGACCCAGTACTTC. Translated, it gives CASRPPKGQEGQETQYF.

The rearrangement links TRBV27 to TRBJ2-2, with TRBD2 identical over 12 bases. CDR1 and CDR2 from the germline V gene are MNHEY and SMNVEV (reference sequence). The CDR3 runs 15 residues. V shed 3 bases, J shed 6 bases, and the junction held 2 bases outside the gene matches. The CDR3 region has the DNA TGTGCCAGCAGTTTGGCTAGCGGGGGGGCCGGGGAGCTGTTTTTT. Translated: CASSLASGGAGELFF.

In this sample, this clonotype turned up a few times. The chain employs TRBV20-1 and TRBJ2-5, with 12 bases matching TRBD1. The end of the DNA aligns better with TRBJ2-1, so the J call may be wrong. Germline V gene data show CDR1 as DFQATT and CDR2 as SNEGSKA (reference sequence). The CDR3 extends over 16 amino acids. In nucleotides, the CDR3 is TGCAGTGCTATAAACGACCGGGACAGGGGGCCCTATGAGCAGTTCTTC. Translated, it gives CSAINDRDRGPYEQFF.

V usage is TRBV2 and J usage is TRBJ2-5; no clear D. V was pared by 2 bases and J by 5 bases, with 6 bases between. Germline values: CDR1 SNHLY, CDR2 FYNNEI. The CDR3 loop spans 12 amino acids. The CDR3 is CASSEFPETQYF. The CDR3 bases are TGTGCCAGCAGTGAATTCCCCGAGACCCAGTACTTC.

This clonotype was counted between two and nine times. V usage is TRBV6-1 and J usage is TRBJ1-1, with 12 bases fitting TRBD1. V shed 7 bases, J shed 6 bases, and the junction held 15 bases outside the gene matches. From germline, CDR1 is MNHNS and CDR2 SASEGT. This CDR3 has 17 residues. The CDR3 sequence is CASTSGTGGFHEPEAFF. CDR3 bases: TGTGCCAGCACGAGTGGGACAGGGGGCTTTCACGAGCCTGAAGCTTTCTTT.

Only a few counts were recorded for this clonotype. The rearrangement uses TRBV20-1 and TRBJ2-1; TRBD1 matches at 8 bases. Losses at the gene ends were 2 bases for V and 0 bases for J; bases not matched to a gene: 6. Germline CDR1 and CDR2: DFQATT and SNEGSKA (reference sequence). This CDR3 spans 16 amino acids. The CDR3 reads CSARSNTGGSYNEQFF. The CDR3, as DNA: TGCAGTGCTAGATCGAACACAGGGGGCTCCTACAATGAGCAGTTCTTC.

The V and J genes are TRBV7-9 and TRBJ2-3; 12 nucleotides align to TRBD2. Germline lookup yields CDR1 SEHNR and CDR2 FQNEAQ (reference sequence). CDR3 length: 14 residues. Trimming at V came to 5 bases and at J to 7 bases, leaving 4 bases not matched to a gene. Here the CDR3 reads CASSTTSGGNTQYF. CDR3 DNA sequence: TGTGCCAGCAGCACTACTAGCGGGGGGAATACGCAGTATTTT.

The genes are TRBV7-2 and TRBJ2-5; D assignment may be TRBD1 or TRBD2 (5 bases each). The J call may not be correct, given that the DNA end is closer to TRBJ2-1. The CDR3 sequence is 13 residues long. The germline V gene encodes CDR1 SGHTA and CDR2 FQGNSA. The DNA of the CDR3 is TGTGCCAGCAGCTCGGGACGTCTCAATGAGCAGTTCTTC. Translated, it gives CASSSGRLNEQFF.

The rearrangement links TRBV7-2 to TRBJ1-1; D uncertain. Germline loops: CDR1 SGHTA, CDR2 FQGNSA. Between the trimmed V and J ends, which lost 5 bases and 3 bases, there was a span of 13 bases. This CDR3 has 14 residues. DNA of the CDR3: TGTGCCAGCAGCCCGCCCGGATTCTACACTGAAGCTTTCTTT. Amino acids: CASSPPGFYTEAFF.

This clonotype came up many times. The CDR3 bases are TGCGCCAGCAGCCCGGGACTAGCGGAGACCCAGTACTTC. Translated, it gives CASSPGLAETQYF. V usage is TRBV5-1 and J usage is TRBJ2-5; 10 bases agree with TRBD2. The CDR3 covers 13 residues. J was trimmed by 5 bases and V by 4 bases; bases with no gene match: 2. Germline CDR1 is SGHRS and CDR2 is YFSETQ.

This clonotype has just a few counts. This rearrangement joins TRBV6-5 to TRBJ2-4; D unclear. Germline V gene sequence: CDR1 MNHEY, CDR2 SVGAGI. Trimming cost V 0 bases and J 1 base, with 10 bases left between them. The CDR3 is 16 amino acids. CDR3 protein: CASSYSGFGAKNIQYF. DNA of the CDR3: TGTGCCAGCAGTTACTCTGGGTTTGGGGCCAAAAACATTCAGTACTTC.

The chain combines TRBV21-1 with TRBJ1-6. TRBV21-1 is designated a pseudogene. The CDR3 is 12 amino acids. This chain's CDR3 is CASSKASTPLHF. CDR3 coding DNA: TGTGCCAGCAGCAAAGCCAGCACGCCCCTCCACTTT.

Points on this clonotype: The junction does not match germline at one end; this may be a read error. This chain links TRBV7-2 with TRBJ1-1; D uncertain. CDR1 and CDR2 (germline): SGHTA, FQGNSA. This CDR3 has 14 amino acids. CDR3 coding DNA: TGTGCCAACAGCAAACAACAAGAGAACACTGAAGCTTTCTTT. Protein sequence: CANSKQQENTEAFF.

CDR3: CASSERAVNNQETQYF. The CDR3 coding sequence is TGTGCCAGCAGTGAGAGAGCGGTTAACAACCAAGAGACCCAGTACTTC. The rearrangement joins TRBV6-1 to TRBJ2-5; D may be TRBD2 (5 bases). This CDR3 region has 16 residues. Germline loops: CDR1 MNHNS, CDR2 SASEGT. Trimming left V 3 bases short and J 0 bases short, with 14 bases between.

The CDR3 sequence: CASSVDPQGDQPQHF. Written as DNA, the CDR3 is TGTGCCAGCAGCGTAGACCCCCAGGGGGATCAGCCCCAGCATTTT. The V and J genes are TRBV9 and TRBJ1-5, with 7 bases fitting TRBD1. The CDR3 is made up of 15 amino acids. The germline gives CDR1 SGDLS, CDR2 YYNGEE. V was clipped by 0 bases and J by 5 bases; unmatched bases: 5.

The chain combines TRBV7-2 with TRBJ2-2; D uncertain. The CDR3 length is 15 residues. Per germline, CDR1 SGHTA and CDR2 FQGNSA. Deletions cut 3 bases from V and 2 bases from J, with 10 bases between. The CDR3 sequence: CASSFTGPNTGELFF. The CDR3 region has the DNA TGTGCCAGCAGCTTTACTGGTCCTAACACCGGGGAGCTGTTTTTT. Complete variable domain (other parts from reference TRBV7-2 and TRBJ2-2): GAGVSQSPSNKVTEKGKDVELRCDPISGHTALYWYRQSLGQGLEFLIYFQGNSAPDKSGLPSDRFSAERTGGSVSTLTIQRTQQEDSAVYLCASSFTGPNTGELFFGEGSRLTVL.